The present T cell receptor beta chain was sequenced within a study of blood T cells in healthy people across ages. Study-level background: About one barcoded beta molecule per two T cells came from capture by template switching. Study-level findings and limits: With age, beta diversity per million T cells declined roughly linearly, significantly by 40. Aged donors had fewer naive CD4+ cells and lower diversity than long-lived donors.

The CDR3 spans 13 residues. Germline CDR1 SGHDN, CDR2 FVKESK. To note about this clonotype: The target antigen is unknown.

Next came a second PCR, run for roughly 7 to 12 cycles, which used a sample-barcoded 5' primer along with a J-beta primer mix. TCRdb fed the 5' RACE reads into MiXCR, producing one record per CDR3 protein. The sample includes around 870,000 distinct CDR3 sequences, 29% seen only once; the top ten take 17%. The specimen sequenced was blood. The sequence came from a woman at least 80 years old in good health. The chain carries TRBV14 and TRBJ2-4; no reliable D call. The J call may be faulty, since TRBJ2-7 better matches the DNA end. The CDR3 loop is CASSPYLSYEQYF. CDR3 DNA: TGTGCCAGCAGCCCGTACCTATCCTACGAGCAGTACTTC.